The sequence of this T cell receptor beta chain was determined in a study of human T cells and chemical hapten exposure. On the study more broadly: Affected patients, primarily female, had alopecia areata, totalis or universalis. Overall study findings and caveats: Once DPC sensitization occurred, TCRs above 1 in 1000 frequency showed no change.

This clonotype occurred a few times. Its antigen is unknown. TCRdb reprocessed the RACE reads via MiXCR and lists one record per CDR3 protein. Of about 120,000 distinct CDR3 sequences in the sample, roughly 12% were seen once. The time point was: patch test 3, about 24 weeks after DPC sensitization. Sample treatment: therapeutic diphenylcyclopropenone sensitization with weekly scalp DPC. This clonotype was sampled from a woman aged 50 to 60 with alopecia areata. Some clones in this sample may be carry-over from other donors' samples. The material sequenced was whole blood, taken in connection with sensitization to the hapten diphenylcyclopropenone (DPC).

The CDR3 loop reads CAISESKQGSTDTQYF. The CDR3 DNA reads as TGTGCCATCAGTGAGTCGAAGCAGGGAAGCACAGATACGCAGTATTTT. The chain employs TRBV10-3 and TRBJ2-3; a possible D gene is TRBD1 (5 bases). Trimming took off 0 bases at V and 0 bases at J, with 10 bases between the two ends. CDR3 length: 16 residues. Germline assignment: CDR1 ENHRY and CDR2 SYGVKD.